This entry describes one TCR beta chain. This record belongs to a study of cytomegalovirus exposure and HLA in healthy donors. On the study more broadly: Earlier work reported approximately 110 million unique TCR beta sequences from about 190 million T cells.

The CDR3 is made up of 22 amino acids. V dropped 0 bases and J dropped 2; count of bases not matched to a gene: 18. The germline V gene encodes CDR1 SGHTA and CDR2 FQGNSA. At sampling all donors were nominally healthy, likely with unrecorded immune exposures. PCR amplification relied on 60 Vbeta primers (plus 13 Jbeta primers). The repertoire was sequenced with immunoSEQ multiplex PCR; TCRdb's copy has only in-frame clones and lacks some. Here the sample spans about 170,000 clones, 80% to 90% being singletons. The rearrangement uses TRBV7-2 and TRBJ2-3; the match to TRBD2 covers 12 bases. The sequence came from a man between 18 and 29 years old in good health and CMV-seropositive. Sequencing was carried out using PBMCs. CDR3 protein: CASSLALPLAGGPKVFTDTQYF. The CDR3 DNA follows: TGTGCCAGCAGCTTAGCCCTTCCCCTAGCGGGGGGGCCAAAGGTCTTCACAGATACGCAGTATTTT.